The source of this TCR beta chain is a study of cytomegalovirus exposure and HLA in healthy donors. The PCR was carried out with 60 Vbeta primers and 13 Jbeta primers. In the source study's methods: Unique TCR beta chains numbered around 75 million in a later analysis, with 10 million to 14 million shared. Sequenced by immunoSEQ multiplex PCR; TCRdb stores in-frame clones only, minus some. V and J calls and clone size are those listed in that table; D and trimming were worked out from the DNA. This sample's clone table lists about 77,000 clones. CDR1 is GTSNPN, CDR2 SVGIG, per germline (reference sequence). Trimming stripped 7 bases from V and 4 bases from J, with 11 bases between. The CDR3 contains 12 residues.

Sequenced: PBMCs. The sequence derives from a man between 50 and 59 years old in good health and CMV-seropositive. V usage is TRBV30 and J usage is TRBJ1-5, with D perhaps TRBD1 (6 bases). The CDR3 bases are TGTGCCTATCGACAGGCGAATCAGCCCCAGCATTTT. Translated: CAYRQANQPQHF.